This TCR beta chain derives from a study of T cells in localized non-small cell lung cancer. Study observations and caveats: Clonality peaked in uninvolved adjacent lung rather than tumor. Sequence data derive from only one tumor region, so heterogeneity remains possible.

Losses at the gene ends were 6 bases for V and 1 base for J; bases not matched to a gene: 5. Germline V gives CDR1 SGHNT, CDR2 YENEEA. This CDR3 has 15 residues. In regard to this clone: Its antigen is not known.

TCRdb's copy holds only in-frame clones and misses some; the assay was immunoSEQ multiplex PCR. The sample holds some 1,200 clones, 24% seen once. The source was lung tumor tissue, collected before any cancer treatment. The TCR originated in a male donor older than 55 with stage III squamous cell lung carcinoma. The J gene is TRBJ1-1, the V gene TRBV11-3; the match to TRBD1 covers 10 bases. The CDR3 bases are TGTGCCAGCAGGGCGGACAGGGGGTGGAACACTGAAGCTTTCTTT. It translates to CASRADRGWNTEAFF.